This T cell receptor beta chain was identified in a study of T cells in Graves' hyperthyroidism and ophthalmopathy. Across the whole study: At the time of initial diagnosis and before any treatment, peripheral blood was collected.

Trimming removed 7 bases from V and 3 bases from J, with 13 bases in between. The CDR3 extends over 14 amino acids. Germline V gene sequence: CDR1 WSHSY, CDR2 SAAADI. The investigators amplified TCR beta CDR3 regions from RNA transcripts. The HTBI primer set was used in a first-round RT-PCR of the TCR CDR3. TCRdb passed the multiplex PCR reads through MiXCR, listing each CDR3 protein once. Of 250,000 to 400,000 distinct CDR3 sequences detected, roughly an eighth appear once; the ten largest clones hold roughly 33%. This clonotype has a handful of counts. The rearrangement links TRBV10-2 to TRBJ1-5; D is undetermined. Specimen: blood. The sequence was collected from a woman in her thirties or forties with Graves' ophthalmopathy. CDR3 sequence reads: CASTSSGPNQPQHF. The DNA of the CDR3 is TGCGCCAGCACAAGCAGCGGCCCCAATCAGCCCCAGCATTTT.